Each of the 4 T cell receptor beta chains below was sequenced from the same sample in a study of Graves' ophthalmopathy and Graves' hyperthyroidism. RNA transcripts provided the template for amplifying TCR beta CDR3 regions. The first-round RT-PCR employed HTBI primers together with the Qiagen OneStep RT-PCR kit. A multiplex PCR was then performed as the second round. One entry per CDR3 protein results from TCRdb running MiXCR on the multiplex PCR reads. The sample lists around 40,000 distinct CDR3 sequences; approximately 52% were seen once. Source material: peripheral blood. These receptors all come from an adult man with Graves' ophthalmopathy.

The chain couples TRBV7-8 to TRBJ2-5; D unresolved. Trimming took 4 bases from V and 5 from J, leaving 20 bases between them. Germline loops: CDR1 SGHVS, CDR2 FQNEAQ. The CDR3 runs to 16 residues. CDR3 protein: CASSSDWDRNVETQYF. The DNA of the CDR3 is TGTGCCAGCAGCTCCGACTGGGATCGGAATGTGGAGACCCAGTACTTC.

As concerns this clonotype: At one end the junction does not follow the germline gene, possibly because of a read error. The J gene is TRBJ1-6, the V gene TRBV2, with a possible D match to TRBD1 (5 bases). This CDR3 comprises 14 residues. Germline lookup yields CDR1 SNHLY and CDR2 FYNNEI. CDR3 in amino acids: CASNGQGNNSLLHF. CDR3 sequence (DNA): TGTGCCAGCAATGGGCAGGGCAATAATTCACTCCTCCACTTT.

The rearrangement uses TRBV19 and TRBJ1-1, with D perhaps matching TRBD1 (5 bases). This CDR3 comprises 12 residues. The germline V gene has CDR1 LNHDA and CDR2 SQIVND (reference sequence). The V end lost 7 bases, the J end lost 11 bases, and 17 bases lay between the germline ends. This CDR3 is CASKTRGELAFF. Written as DNA, the CDR3 is TGTGCCAGTAAAACCCGGGGCGAATTGGCTTTCTTT.

This clonotype was found many times. The J gene is TRBJ1-6, the V gene TRBV20-1; 7 bases agree with TRBD1. Germline V gives CDR1 DFQATT, CDR2 SNEGSKA (reference sequence). CDR3 size: 17 residues. The J segment lost 0 bases and the V segment lost 3 bases, leaving 8 bases of the junction unmatched. The CDR3 coding sequence is TGCAGTGCTAGGGACGACAGGGCGTTCTCCTATAATTCACCCCTCCACTTT. Translated: CSARDDRAFSYNSPLHF.